This TCR beta chain was documented in a study of cytomegalovirus exposure and HLA in healthy donors. Study-level findings and limits: Reports credit the classifier with highly specific, highly sensitive diagnosis of cytomegalovirus status. Later work found most CMV-associated TCR beta chains apparently HLA-restricted. Association of a missense DCLRE1C variant with TCR beta V- and J-gene trimming was reported in a later analysis.

This clone was detected only a few times. The antigen is unknown. It was with 60 Vbeta and 13 Jbeta primers that the PCR ran. Repertoires were generated with immunoSEQ multiplex PCR, while TCRdb's copy carries only in-frame clones and drops some. Of 130,000 to 150,000 clones listed, around 77% are singletons. Sequences were obtained from PBMCs. This receptor was identified in a woman between 40 and 55 years old in good health and CMV-seropositive.

The CDR3, as DNA: TGTGCCTGGAGTCCCCTACAGGGCCGGAATGAAAAACTGTTTTTT. It codes for CAWSPLQGRNEKLFF. J is TRBJ1-4 and V is TRBV30, with D maybe TRBD1 (6 bases). This CDR3 comprises 15 residues. Per the germline V gene, CDR1 is GTSNPN and CDR2 is SVGIG (reference sequence). Trimming cost V 2 bases and J 5 bases, with 15 bases left between them.